This is a list of T cell receptor beta chains from one sample in a study of cytomegalovirus exposure and HLA in healthy donors. Sequencing was performed with immunoSEQ multiplex PCR; in TCRdb, only in-frame clones are kept and a portion is missing. The sample has about 82,000 clones; 85% to 95% are singletons. The sequenced sample was PBMCs. Receptors originate from a man between 18 and 29 years old in good health and CMV-seronegative. Each CDR3 is given with its conserved first and last residue. A D gene is named only where the DNA matches it firmly. Clone sizes are given selectively: once, few, many, or a class where the clone is expanded.

clone_size d_call j_call v_call cdr3_nt cdr3_aa
NA TRBD1 TRBJ2-7 TRBV9 TGTGCCAGCAGAGGGGACAGGGGCTACGAGCAGTACTTC CASRGDRGYEQYF
medium-sized NA TRBJ1-1 TRBV5-1 TGCGCCAGCACCATGGGGGCAGGGGAAGTGAACACTGAAGCTTTCTTT CASTMGAGEVNTEAFF
NA NA TRBJ1-5 TRBV6-1 TGTGCCAGCAGTGAACGTTCGAGACAGGATCAGCCCCAGCATTTT CASSERSRQDQPQHF
NA NA TRBJ2-6 TRBV29-1 TGCAGCGTGGTCAACCGGGACTCTGGGGCCAACGTCCTGACTTTC CSVVNRDSGANVLTF
NA NA TRBJ1-2 TRBV27 TGTGCCAGCAGTTTCAGGGGACCCTATGGCTACACCTTC CASSFRGPYGYTF
NA NA TRBJ1-1 TRBV5-6 TGTGCCAGCAGCTTACGCCGGACTGAAGCTTTCTTT CASSLRRTEAFF
few TRBD2 TRBJ2-2 TRBV4-2 TGTGCCAGCAGCCCCGGACTAGCGGGGAACACCGGGGAGCTGTTTTTT CASSPGLAGNTGELFF
once TRBD1 TRBJ2-2 TRBV5-1 TGCGCCAGCAACCCGGGACAGGGTTGGACCGGGGAGCTGTTTTTT CASNPGQGWTGELFF
NA NA TRBJ1-1 TRBV10-3 TGTGCCATCAGTGAGTCTGCAGTGAACACTGAAGCTTTCTTT CAISESAVNTEAFF
NA TRBD1 TRBJ2-7 TRBV7-9 TGTGCCAGCAGCCCTTTCGGACAGGGTTGGACCTACGAGCAGTACTTC CASSPFGQGWTYEQYF
NA TRBD1 TRBJ1-2 TRBV29-1 TGCAGCGTTAAAACCGGGACAGGGGTACAAGGCTACACCTTC CSVKTGTGVQGYTF
NA NA TRBJ1-4 TRBV2 TGTGCCAGCAGTGGAACAGGGAATTCGAATGAAAAACTGTTTTTT CASSGTGNSNEKLFF
NA TRBD1 TRBJ2-5 TRBV15 TGTGCCACCAGCAGAGGGACAGGGCAAGAGACCCAGTACTTC CATSRGTGQETQYF
NA NA TRBJ1-1 TRBV2 TGTGCCAGCAGACTCACAGGGCCGAACACTGAAGCTTTCTTT CASRLTGPNTEAFF
NA NA TRBJ1-4 TRBV7-9 TGTGCCAGCAGCTTAGAGGGGGTTAATGAAAAACTGTTTTTT CASSLEGVNEKLFF
NA TRBD2 TRBJ2-1 TRBV29-1 TGCAGCGTTCAGACTAGCGGGAGGATGTATGAGCAGTTCTTC CSVQTSGRMYEQFF
NA TRBD1 TRBJ2-5 TRBV18 TGTGCCAGCTCACCAACAGGGGGCCAAGAGACCCAGTACTTC CASSPTGGQETQYF
NA TRBD2 TRBJ2-7 TRBV30 TGTGCCTGGAGTGCTTTCGGCCAGCGGGGTGACTACGAGCAGTACTTC CAWSAFGQRGDYEQYF
NA NA TRBJ1-3 TRBV2 TGTGCCAGCATCCGGTATTGGTCTTTTCGAAACACCATATATTTT CASIRYWSFRNTIYF
NA NA TRBJ2-1 TRBV4-3 TGCGCCAGCAGCCTCAGGGATTCCGACGAGCAGTTCTTC CASSLRDSDEQFF
NA TRBD2 TRBJ2-3 TRBV7-3 TGTGCCAGCAGCTCCCGGACTAGCGGGAGAACAGATACGCAGTATTTT CASSSRTSGRTDTQYF
few NA TRBJ1-1 TRBV4-2 TGTGCCAGCAGCCAAGATCAGACACCAGATGAAGCTTTCTTT CASSQDQTPDEAFF
NA TRBD1 TRBJ1-1 TRBV5-6 TGTGCCAGCAGTCTGGACAGGGGCACTGAAGCTTTCTTT CASSLDRGTEAFF
NA TRBD2 TRBJ2-1 TRBV5-1 TGCGCCAGCAGCCGAGGGCGGGAGGGCCGGTCCTACAATGAGCAGTTCTTC CASSRGREGRSYNEQFF
NA NA TRBJ2-1 TRBV27 TGTGCCAGCAGCGATGACAGTGGCTACAATGAGCAGTTCTTC CASSDDSGYNEQFF
NA TRBD2 TRBJ2-7 TRBV7-6 TGTGCCAGCAGCCTAGCGGGAGGGCCATACGAGCAGTACTTC CASSLAGGPYEQYF
NA NA TRBJ2-3 TRBV6-4 TGTGCCAGCAGTGCTAGAGACACAGATACGCAGTATTTT CASSARDTDTQYF
NA TRBD2 TRBJ2-7 TRBV6-6 TGTGCCAGCACCCAGAAGGCTAGCGGCTCCTACGAGCAGTACTTC CASTQKASGSYEQYF
once NA TRBJ1-2 TRBV7-9 TGTGCCAGCAGCTTATTTCCAGGTACCAAATCCTATGGCTACACCTTC CASSLFPGTKSYGYTF
NA TRBD2 TRBJ2-1 TRBV11-1 TGTGCCAGCAGCTGGGAGGGTTCCTACAATGAGCAGTTCTTC CASSWEGSYNEQFF
NA TRBD2 TRBJ2-5 TRBV6-5 TGTGCCAGCAGTAGGGAACTAGCGGGGGGGACCCAGTACTTC CASSRELAGGTQYF
NA NA TRBJ1-2 TRBV5-6 TGTGCCAGCAGCTTGGTTGGGGGCGCGAGTGGCTACACCTTC CASSLVGGASGYTF
NA TRBD2 TRBJ2-7 TRBV7-2 TGTGCCAGCAGAGGACAAGGCAGGGGCGGGGGGGCCTACGAGCAGTACTTC CASRGQGRGGGAYEQYF
NA NA TRBJ2-1 TRBV4-1 TGCGCCAGCAGCCAATTCAAGAGTGAGGGTCAGTTCTTC CASSQFKSEGQFF
once NA TRBJ1-3 TRBV7-9 TGTGCCAGCAGCTTTTCCGGGACATCGGACACCATATATTTT CASSFSGTSDTIYF
once NA TRBJ1-1 TRBV5-1 TGCGCCAGCAGCGTGATAGGCAGACAGAACACTGAAGCTTTCTTT CASSVIGRQNTEAFF
NA NA TRBJ1-4 TRBV30 TGTGCCTGGAAAGTTTGGGGGGGTGAGAGGCAACTGTTTTTT CAWKVWGGERQLFF
NA NA TRBJ1-5 TRBV7-9 TGTGCCAGCAGCCTTGGAGGGCAACAGCCCCAGCATTTT CASSLGGQQPQHF
NA NA TRBJ2-1 TRBV5-4 TGTGCCAGCAGCTTGGCTGGCTATGAGCAGTTCTTC CASSLAGYEQFF
NA NA TRBJ2-7 TRBV13 TGTGCCAGCAGCCACTCTCGCCGCTCCTACGAGCAGTACTTC CASSHSRRSYEQYF
NA TRBD2 TRBJ2-7 TRBV6-6 TGTGCCAGCAGTCAGGGACTAGCGGGAAGCTACGAGCAGTACTTC CASSQGLAGSYEQYF
NA NA TRBJ1-1 TRBV2 TGTGCCAGCAGTCCCGGTCTGAACACTGAAGCTTTCTTT CASSPGLNTEAFF
NA TRBD1 TRBJ1-2 TRBV6-5 TGTGCCAGCAGTTCTTGGGGGACAGGAGCTAACTATGGCTACACCTTC CASSSWGTGANYGYTF
NA TRBD1 TRBJ2-1 TRBV2 TGTGCCAGCAGTGGGGGACAGGGGGCATATGAGCAGTTCTTC CASSGGQGAYEQFF
NA TRBD2 TRBJ2-3 TRBV25-1 TGTGCCAGCAGTGCAGGGCCTAGCGGGGGGGCCGGAGATACGCAGTATTTT CASSAGPSGGAGDTQYF